The sequence of this T cell receptor beta chain was determined in a study of T cell responses to AZD1222 COVID-19 vaccine. Background on the study: Second-dose intervals of approximately 4 or approximately 12 weeks were pooled.

Study-level findings and limits: Seropositive AZD1222 recipients at baseline numbered only five or six. Breadth and depth of Spike-specific TCRs rose after two AZD1222 doses.

Some clones are missing from TCRdb's copy, which holds only in-frame ones; the method was immunoSEQ multiplex PCR. The sample gives just over 20,000 clones, about 80% of which show up once; around 46% is in the top ten. Notes on this clone: The target antigen is unknown.

Sequenced here: peripheral blood, sampled on day 0 of AZD1222 vaccination. The clonotype originates from an adult in good health.

The CDR3 reads CASSLGASSYEQYF. In DNA form, the CDR3 reads TGTGCCAGCAGCTTAGGTGCCAGCTCCTACGAGCAGTACTTC. The J gene is TRBJ2-7, the V gene TRBV7-8, with D uncertain. CDR1 and CDR2 from the germline V gene are SGHVS and FQNEAQ. This CDR3 has 14 amino acids. With 1 base removed from V and 0 bases from J, the gap between germline ends came to 7 bases.